This is a list of T cell receptor beta chains from one sample in a study of T cell responses to AZD1222 COVID-19 vaccine. TCRdb keeps only in-frame clones here, not all; method: immunoSEQ multiplex PCR. This sample carries approximately 200,000 clones, 80% to 95% of them seen once, and the ten largest clones take about 1%. The sample was peripheral blood, taken 28 days after the second AZD1222 dose. Source of these receptors: an adult who received the AZD1222 COVID-19 vaccine. Both conserved end residues are part of each CDR3.

V gene: TRBV12-3/TRBV12-4
J gene: TRBJ1-1
CDR3 protein: CASSPAPATEAFF

V gene: TRBV5-1
J gene: TRBJ2-7
CDR3 protein: CASSFSGTATEAQYF

V gene: TRBV5-1
J gene: TRBJ2-2
CDR3 protein: CASSLISGANTGELFF

V gene: TRBV24-1
J gene: TRBJ2-3
CDR3 protein: CATSDSGLAGTDTQYF

V gene: TRBV24-1
J gene: TRBJ2-2
CDR3 protein: CATSGGPGELFF

V gene: TRBV29-1
J gene: TRBJ1-5
CDR3 protein: CSVEVAPDQPQHF

V gene: TRBV16
J gene: TRBJ1-6
CDR3 protein: CASGERLGTAPLHF

V gene: TRBV4-1
J gene: TRBJ1-1
CDR3 protein: CASSQEVRATEAFF

V gene: TRBV6-6
J gene: TRBJ1-5
CDR3 protein: CASSYSRQVSNQPQHF

V gene: TRBV7-2
J gene: TRBJ2-2
CDR3 protein: CASSLPSGGARTGELFF